The entry below gives a single T cell receptor beta chain sequence along with its context. The protocol was immunoSEQ multiplex PCR, while the TCRdb copy is restricted to in-frame clones and leaves out a portion. Of approximately 240,000 clones listed, just over 65% are singletons. The sample is drawn from a study of shared clonotypes between healthy human individuals. With 4 bases removed from V and 5 bases from J, the gap between germline ends came to 9 bases. The CDR3 has 13 residues. The germline V gene has CDR1 MNHEY and CDR2 SVGAGI. The sample taken for sequencing was memory CD4+ T cells sorted from blood. Documented subset: CD45RA-negative fraction. The gene calls are TRBV6-5 and TRBJ2-1; D unclear. This clonotype was sampled from a man younger than 45 in good health. The CDR3 loop is CASSFLFNNEQFF. DNA of the CDR3: TGTGCCAGCAGTTTTCTCTTCAACAATGAGCAGTTCTTC.